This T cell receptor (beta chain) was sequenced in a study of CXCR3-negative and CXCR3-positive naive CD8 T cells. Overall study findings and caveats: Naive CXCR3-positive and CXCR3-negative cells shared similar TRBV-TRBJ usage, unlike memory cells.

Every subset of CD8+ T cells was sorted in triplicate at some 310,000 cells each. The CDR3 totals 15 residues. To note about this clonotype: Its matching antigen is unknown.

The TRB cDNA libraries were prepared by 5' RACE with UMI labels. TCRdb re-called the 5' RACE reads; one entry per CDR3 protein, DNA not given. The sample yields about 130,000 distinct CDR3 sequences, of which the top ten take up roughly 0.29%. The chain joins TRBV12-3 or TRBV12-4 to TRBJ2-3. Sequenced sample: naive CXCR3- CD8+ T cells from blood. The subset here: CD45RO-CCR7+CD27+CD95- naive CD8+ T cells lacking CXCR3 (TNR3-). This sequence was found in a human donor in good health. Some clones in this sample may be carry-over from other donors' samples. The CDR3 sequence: CASSIAGKHTDTQYF.